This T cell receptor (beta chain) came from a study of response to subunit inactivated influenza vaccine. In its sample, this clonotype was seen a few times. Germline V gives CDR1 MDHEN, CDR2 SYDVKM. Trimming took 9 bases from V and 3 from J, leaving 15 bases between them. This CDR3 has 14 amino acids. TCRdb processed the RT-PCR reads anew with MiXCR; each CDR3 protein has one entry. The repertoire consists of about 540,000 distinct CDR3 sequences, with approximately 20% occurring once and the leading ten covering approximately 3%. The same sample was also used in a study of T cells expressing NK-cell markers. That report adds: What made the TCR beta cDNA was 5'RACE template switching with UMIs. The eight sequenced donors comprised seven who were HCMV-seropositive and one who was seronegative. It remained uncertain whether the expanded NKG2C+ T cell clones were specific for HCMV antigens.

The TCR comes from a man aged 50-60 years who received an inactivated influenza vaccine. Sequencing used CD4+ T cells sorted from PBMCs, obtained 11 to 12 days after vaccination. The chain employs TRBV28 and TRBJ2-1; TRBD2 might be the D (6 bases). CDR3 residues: CASRTGTRYNEQFF. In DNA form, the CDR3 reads TGTGCCAGTAGAACCGGGACTCGCTACAATGAGCAGTTCTTC.